Following are 21 T cell receptor beta chains from one sample sequenced in a study of T cell clonality in common variable immunodeficiency. Libraries were prepared by immunoSEQ multiplex PCR; TCRdb keeps only in-frame clonotypes and omits some of them. The sample contains 45,000 to 70,000 clones, none of them singletons. The specimen was peripheral blood mononuclear cells. The source is a person aged 18 to 75 in good health.

This clone was seen ten or more times. Coverage ceases 3 residues before the CDR3 finishes, and the germline J gene fills in the end. The chain combines TRBV5-4 with TRBJ2-2; D is unclear. V gave up 5 bases and J gave up 2 bases, with 16 bases separating them. The germline CDR1 and CDR2 sequences are SGHNT and YYREEE (reference sequence). CDR3 length: 16 residues. The CDR3 DNA, read in part, is TGTGCCAGCAGAGACCAAGGGTTTTCTAACACCGGGGAG. Protein sequence: CASRDQGFSNTGE. The CDR3 in full is CASRDQGFSNTGELFF.

This clone has ten or more counts. Read sequence stops 3 residues before the CDR3 end, and the germline J gene provides the missing end. The chain has TRBV30 and TRBJ2-2, with TRBD2 identical over 14 bases. This CDR3 spans 15 amino acids. V lost 3 bases to trimming and J lost 3 bases; unmatched junction nucleotides: 0. The germline CDR1 and CDR2 sequences are GTSNPN and SVGIG (reference sequence). The part of the CDR3 DNA that was read is TGTGCCTGGAGGACTAGCGGGAGGGACACCGGGGAG. Protein product: CAWRTSGRDTGE. The CDR3 as a whole reads CAWRTSGRDTGELFF.

This clone was detected ten times or more. The read finishes 3 residues shy of the CDR3 end, and the germline J gene is used to complete it. The chain links TRBV6-1 to TRBJ1-2; 10 positions match TRBD1. This CDR3 has 14 amino acids. Germline lookup yields CDR1 MNHNS and CDR2 SASEGT. Trimming took 3 bases from V and 6 from J; bases not matched to a gene: 4. The CDR3: CASSDVGTGDGYTF. CDR3 DNA (partial): TGTGCCAGCAGTGACGTCGGGACAGGGGATGGC.

This clone was detected ten times or more. The read ends 3 residues early relative to the CDR3; the germline J gene fills the gap. This chain joins TRBV5-1 and TRBJ2-1; 7 bases map to TRBD2. The CDR3 covers 16 residues. V lost 0 bases and J lost 3; bases outside the gene matches: 6. Germline values: CDR1 SGHRS, CDR2 YFSETQ. CDR3 amino acids: CASSLVGLADYNEQFF. The covered CDR3 bases are TGCGCCAGCAGCTTGGTTGGCCTAGCGGACTACAATGAG.

This clone has more than one count but fewer than ten. Germline and junction disagree at one end, which may indicate a read error. The CDR3 end falls 3 residues outside the read, so it is completed with the germline J gene. Other DNA sequences from this sample encode an identical CDR3 as well. The chain carries TRBV10-3 and TRBJ2-1; TRBD2 aligns across 14 bases. The CDR3 runs 15 residues. In germline, CDR1 is ENHRY, CDR2 SYGVKD. The CDR3 bases that were read are TGCGCCATCAGTGGGGGACTAGCGGGAGACGGTGAG. This sequence encodes CAISGGLAGDGE. The entire CDR3 is CAISGGLAGDGEQFF.

This clone showed up many times. The read is 3 residues too short to cover the CDR3 end, so that end is filled in from the germline J gene. The chain carries TRBV5-4 and TRBJ1-2, with 8 bases that match TRBD1. CDR3 length: 13 residues. The V segment lost 4 bases and the J segment 7 bases; nucleotides outside the gene matches: 6. Germline loops: CDR1 SGHNT, CDR2 YYREEE (reference sequence). CDR3 DNA (partial): TGTGCCAGCAGCGCGGACAGGGTGGGTGGC. The encoded protein is CASSADRVGG. The whole CDR3 reads CASSADRVGGYTF.

This clone was recorded at least ten times. The sequence runs out 3 residues before the end of the CDR3; the remainder is reconstructed from the germline J gene. The gene calls are TRBV29-1 and TRBJ1-1; D not certain. Germline CDR1 is SQVTM and CDR2 is ANQGSEA. V shed 6 bases and J shed 2 bases, with 13 bases lying between them. The CDR3 loop spans 13 amino acids. Partial CDR3 DNA: TGCAGCGTCCACAATCCTCTCAACACTGAA. Translated, it gives CSVHNPLNTE. The full CDR3 protein reads CSVHNPLNTEAFF.

This clone was counted ten times or more. The read terminates 3 residues ahead of where the CDR3 ends, so the germline J gene completes it. The J gene is TRBJ1-2, the V gene TRBV7-2, with 7 positions matching TRBD1. The CDR3 consists of 13 residues. Germline-derived CDR1 and CDR2 are SGHTA and FQGNSA. Trimming cost V 5 bases and J 2 bases; bases outside gene matches: 2. The CDR3 spells CASSMTGNYGYTF. The CDR3 DNA, read in part, is TGTGCCAGCAGCATGACAGGGAACTATGGC.

The sample holds many counts of this clone. The CDR3 is cut off 3 residues early in the read; its end comes from the germline J gene. The chain combines TRBV19 with TRBJ2-5, with 8 bases aligning to TRBD2. The CDR3 consists of 19 residues. From germline, CDR1 is LNHDA and CDR2 SQIVND (reference sequence). The V segment lost 4 bases and the J segment 5 bases; nucleotides outside the gene matches: 21. CDR3 in amino acids: CASSRGTLSGSQFQETQYF. The part of the CDR3 DNA that was read is TGTGCCAGTAGTAGGGGGACTTTGAGCGGGAGCCAGTTTCAGGAGACC. The whole variable domain, remainder taken from reference TRBV19 and TRBJ2-5, is DGGITQSPKYLFRKEGQNVTLSCEQNLNHDAMYWYRQDPGQGLRLIYYSQIVNDFQKGDIAEGYSVSREKKESFPLTVTSAQKNPTAFYLCASSRGTLSGSQFQETQYFGPGTRLLVL.

This clone showed up many times. The read is 3 residues too short to cover the CDR3 end, so that end is filled in from the germline J gene. J is TRBJ2-6 and V is TRBV5-1, with TRBD1 matching over 8 bases. Trimming at V came to 2 bases and at J to 0 bases, leaving 7 bases not matched to a gene. The CDR3 has 18 amino acids. Germline CDR1 and CDR2: SGHRS and YFSETQ. Incomplete CDR3 DNA: TGCGCCAGCAGCTTTGAGACAGGGGACTCCTCTGGGGCCAACGTC. Translating it yields CASSFETGDSSGANV. The complete CDR3 reads CASSFETGDSSGANVLTF.

This clone showed up many times. The CDR3 is cut off 3 residues early in the read; its end comes from the germline J gene. The chain recombines TRBV7-2 with TRBJ2-1; 10 bases are a match to TRBD2. Germline CDR1 SGHTA, CDR2 FQGNSA. The length of the CDR3 is 15 residues. V lost 5 bases to trimming and J lost 9 bases; unmatched junction nucleotides: 10. The DNA read from the CDR3 is TGTGCCAGCAGCACCCTAGCGGGAGAAGTTAGTGAG. It is translated as CASSTLAGEVSE. The full-length CDR3 reads as CASSTLAGEVSEQFF. Together with reference TRBV7-2 and TRBJ2-1, the CDR3 gives the full variable domain: GAGVSQSPSNKVTEKGKDVELRCDPISGHTALYWYRQSLGQGLEFLIYFQGNSAPDKSGLPSDRFSAERTGGSVSTLTIQRTQQEDSAVYLCASSTLAGEVSEQFFGPGTRLTVL.

This clone was seen at least ten times. The CDR3 end lies 3 residues beyond the end of the read and is filled in from the germline J gene. This chain links TRBV7-9 with TRBJ1-4; TRBD1 agrees at 7 bases. The CDR3 runs 14 residues. The ends lost 2 bases at V and 7 bases at J; junction bases unmatched: 4. Per germline, CDR1 SEHNR and CDR2 FQNEAQ (reference sequence). CDR3 amino acids: CASSLTGVSEKLFF. The sequenced part of the CDR3 DNA is TGTGCCAGCAGCTTAACAGGGGTTAGTGAAAAA.

This clone occurred many times. The read ends 3 residues shy of where the CDR3 ends; the end is completed using the germline J gene. The V gene is TRBV20-1, the J gene TRBJ2-7; tentative D call: TRBD1 (6 bases). In germline, CDR1 is DFQATT, CDR2 SNEGSKA (reference sequence). This CDR3 contains 15 residues. V lost 2 bases and J 6 bases, leaving 20 bases between the germline ends. CDR3 DNA (partial): TGCAGTGCTAGATCCAACAGGGTCAGTAAAGGCGAG. This sequence encodes CSARSNRVSKGE. From start to end, the CDR3 is CSARSNRVSKGEQYF.

This clone was seen many times. The read gets to within 3 residues of the CDR3 end, and the germline J gene fills in the rest. The chain employs TRBV18 and TRBJ1-5, with D unresolved. Trimming removed 3 bases from V and 0 bases from J, with 12 bases in between. Germline values: CDR1 KGHSH, CDR2 LQKENI. The CDR3 is made up of 16 amino acids. CDR3 DNA (partial): TGTGCCAGCTCACCGACGGAGGGCTATAGCAATCAGCCC. It translates to CASSPTEGYSNQP. The whole CDR3 protein reads CASSPTEGYSNQPQHF.

This clone showed up many times. The read gets to within 3 residues of the CDR3 end, and the germline J gene fills in the rest. J is TRBJ1-2 and V is TRBV4-1; the D gene is possibly TRBD1 (5 bases). With 4 bases removed from V and 5 bases from J, the gap between germline ends came to 8 bases. Germline-derived CDR1 and CDR2 are MGHRA and YSYEKL. The CDR3 extends over 12 amino acids. The CDR3 DNA, read in part, is TGCGCCAGCAGCCCTACAGGTTATGGC. Protein sequence: CASSPTGYG. The whole CDR3 is CASSPTGYGYTF.

This clone was counted at least ten times. CDR3 amino acids: CAWSLGQSHEKLFF. CDR3 DNA (partial): TGTGCCTGGAGTCTCGGACAGTCCCATGAAAAA. This rearrangement joins TRBV30 to TRBJ1-4; D perhaps matches TRBD1 (6 bases). The read terminates 3 residues ahead of where the CDR3 ends, so the germline J gene completes it. This CDR3 region has 14 residues. CDR1 and CDR2 from the germline V gene are GTSNPN and SVGIG (reference sequence). V was trimmed by 2 bases and J by 6 bases, leaving 13 bases between them.

This clone was seen at least ten times. The read finishes 3 residues shy of the CDR3 end, and the germline J gene is used to complete it. The V and J genes are TRBV7-3 and TRBJ2-3, with 7 positions matching TRBD1. The CDR3 consists of 14 residues. Germline-derived CDR1 and CDR2 are SGHTA and FQGTGA. Incomplete CDR3 DNA: TGTGCCAGCAGCTTAAACCCTAGCAGGGGGACG. It encodes CASSLNPSRGT. The full CDR3 protein reads CASSLNPSRGTQYF.

Many counts were recorded for this clone. The read stops 3 residues short of the end of the CDR3; the missing end is completed from the germline J gene. The rearrangement joins TRBV20-1 to TRBJ2-7, with 10 bases lining up with TRBD1. Unmatched junction bases numbered 20, after V lost 0 bases and J lost 3 bases. In germline, CDR1 is DFQATT, CDR2 SNEGSKA (reference sequence). The CDR3 has 20 residues. CDR3 region: CSARDPLPSSTGGKHYEQYF. CDR3 bases read: TGCAGTGCTAGAGATCCCCTCCCGAGTTCGACAGGGGGCAAACACTACGAG.

Ten or more counts support this clone. The read halts 3 residues ahead of the CDR3 end, with the missing end drawn from the germline J gene. The chain links TRBV5-1 to TRBJ2-3, with no clear D. Deletions cut 4 bases from V and 0 bases from J, with 9 bases between. Germline V gene lookup returns CDR1 SGHRS and CDR2 YFSETQ. The CDR3 covers 14 residues. CDR3 residues: CASSPAPSTDTQYF. CDR3 bases read: TGCGCCAGCAGCCCCGCGCCTAGCACAGATACG.

This clone was detected ten times or more. The CDR3 goes on 3 residues after the read ends, and that part is filled in from the germline J gene. The gene calls are TRBV29-1 and TRBJ2-3; TRBD1 agrees at 10 bases. V shed 6 bases, J shed 4 bases, and the junction held 7 bases outside the gene matches. The V gene's germline CDR1 is SQVTM and CDR2 ANQGSEA. The CDR3 has 14 residues. Here the CDR3 reads CSVVRDRGSDTQYF. The sequenced part of the CDR3 DNA is TGCAGCGTGGTCCGGGACAGGGGATCAGATACG.

This clone was found a few times. The read ends 3 residues shy of where the CDR3 ends; the end is completed using the germline J gene. This rearrangement joins TRBV11-1 to TRBJ2-7, with a tentative D call TRBD1 (5 bases). Germline CDR1 SGHAT, CDR2 FQDESV (reference sequence). The CDR3 consists of 15 residues. Trimming took off 5 bases at V and 2 bases at J, with 16 bases between the two ends. The sequenced CDR3 bases are TGTGCCAGCAGCCCAGGGCCAGGGCCGACCTACGAG. Translated: CASSPGPGPTYE. From start to end, the CDR3 is CASSPGPGPTYEQYF.